These T cell receptor beta chains were read from a single sample in a study of neurological immune-mediated disorders. TCRdb re-called the 5' RACE reads through MiXCR, storing one row per CDR3 protein. The sample lists roughly 71,000 distinct CDR3 sequences, 3% to 5% occurring once. The material sequenced was PBMCs. These receptors all stem from a man in his thirties or forties with multiple sclerosis. Both conserved end residues are part of each CDR3. D genes are given only for firm matches. A clone size is listed for some rows: how often the clone was seen (once, few, many), or a class if it is expanded.

V	J	D	size	CDR3	DNA
TRBV2	TRBJ1-4	.	many	CASSVRLEMGKLFF	TGTGCCAGCAGTGTACGATTAGAAATGGGGAAACTGTTTTTT
TRBV25-1	TRBJ2-2	TRBD2	many	CASSDSSGGDGELFF	TGTGCCAGCAGTGATAGCAGCGGGGGAGACGGGGAGCTGTTTTTT
TRBV5-5	TRBJ2-7	.	few	CASSLANSYEQYF	TGTGCCAGCAGCTTGGCGAACTCCTACGAGCAGTACTTC
TRBV14	TRBJ2-5	TRBD2	many	CASSQEVASGAQETQYF	TGTGCCAGCAGCCAAGAAGTGGCTAGCGGGGCCCAAGAGACCCAGTACTTC
TRBV7-3	TRBJ2-3	TRBD2	.	CASSLSGGAGTDTQYF	TGTGCCAGCAGCTTAAGCGGGGGGGCCGGCACAGATACGCAGTATTTT
TRBV4-3	TRBJ2-2	.	many	CASSQDLGLEAGELFF	TGCGCCAGCAGCCAAGATTTGGGGTTAGAGGCCGGGGAGCTGTTTTTT
TRBV21-1	TRBJ2-7	.	many	CASSKQGNPLLGEQYF	TGTGCCAGCAGCAAACAGGGAAATCCCCTACTTGGGGAGCAGTACTTC
TRBV5-1	TRBJ2-1	.	many	CASSFSWNEQFF	TGCGCCAGCAGCTTTAGTTGGAATGAGCAGTTCTTC
TRBV7-2	TRBJ1-2	.	many	CASSLDSSWGYTF	TGTGCCAGCAGCTTAGATAGTAGCTGGGGCTACACCTTC
TRBV12-3/TRBV12-4	TRBJ1-5	.	many	CASSLGQRQGQPQHF	TGTGCCAGCAGTTTAGGCCAGAGACAAGGACAGCCCCAGCATTTT
TRBV19	TRBJ2-5	.	.	CASGGRGNLETQYF	TGTGCCAGTGGAGGCAGGGGAAATTTAGAGACCCAGTACTTC
TRBV9	TRBJ1-2	.	many	CASSVVDSLYGYTF	TGTGCCAGCAGCGTAGTTGACAGCCTCTATGGCTACACCTTC
TRBV4-2	TRBJ2-1	.	many	CASSQETGGVGNEQFF	TGTGCCAGCAGCCAAGAAACGGGCGGGGTGGGCAATGAGCAGTTCTTC
TRBV5-1	TRBJ1-3	.	many	CASSMDGSLGNTIYF	TGCGCCAGCAGCATGGACGGCTCCCTCGGAAACACCATATATTTT
TRBV29-1	TRBJ2-1	.	.	CSVLRGPVSEQFF	TGCAGCGTTTTGCGGGGCCCGGTCAGTGAGCAGTTCTTC
TRBV6-5	TRBJ1-5	TRBD1	many	CASSDSGGYQPQNF	TGTGCCAGCAGTGACTCAGGGGGCTATCAGCCCCAGAATTTT
TRBV29-1	TRBJ1-5	TRBD1	many	CSVGQGGNQPQHF	TGCAGCGTTGGACAGGGAGGCAATCAGCCCCAGCATTTT
TRBV20-1	TRBJ1-5	.	many	CSAIGFSNQPQHF	TGCAGTGCTATCGGATTTAGCAATCAGCCCCAGCATTTT
TRBV18	TRBJ1-2	.	medium-sized	CASSPTIVVGYGYTF	TGTGCCAGCTCACCAACGATTGTGGTTGGTTATGGCTACACCTTC
TRBV20-1	TRBJ2-3	TRBD2	many	CSARVLAGGQTDTQYF	TGCAGTGCTAGAGTGTTAGCGGGGGGGCAGACAGATACGCAGTATTTT
TRBV6-5	TRBJ2-7	.	many	CASSYSIGHSYEQYF	TGTGCCAGCAGTTACTCGATCGGGCATTCCTACGAGCAGTACTTC
TRBV5-1	TRBJ1-1	TRBD1	many	CASSLETGGRTEAFF	TGCGCCAGCAGCTTGGAAACAGGGGGTCGGACTGAAGCTTTCTTT
TRBV2	TRBJ2-2	TRBD1	few	CASWATGVPGGELFF	TGTGCCAGCTGGGCGACAGGGGTGCCGGGCGGGGAGCTGTTTTTT
TRBV7-2	TRBJ1-1	.	few	CASSLAWGGEAFF	TGTGCCAGCAGCTTAGCGTGGGGTGGTGAAGCTTTCTTT
TRBV7-6	TRBJ2-4	TRBD2	many	CASSLLAGGVLAKNIQYF	TGTGCCAGCAGCTTATTGGCGGGGGGAGTACTAGCCAAAAACATTCAGTACTTC
TRBV20-1	TRBJ1-5	.	few	CSARDLVSGVQPQNF	TGCAGTGCTAGAGATCTAGTTTCGGGGGTGCAGCCCCAGAATTTT
TRBV7-2	TRBJ1-2	.	few	CASSLVSVNYGYTF	TGTGCCAGCAGCTTAGTATCGGTGAACTATGGCTACACCTTC
TRBV9	TRBJ2-2	TRBD2	many	CASSVLAGALVSGELFF	TGTGCCAGCAGCGTACTAGCGGGGGCTTTGGTATCCGGGGAGCTGTTTTTT
TRBV6-5	TRBJ2-1	TRBD1	many	CASSYLGTGRFNEQFF	TGTGCCAGCAGTTACTTAGGGACAGGGAGATTCAATGAGCAGTTCTTC
TRBV12-3/TRBV12-4	TRBJ2-1	TRBD2	many	CASSLTLAGAVEQFF	TGTGCCAGCAGCCTAACCCTAGCGGGGGCCGTAGAGCAGTTCTTC
TRBV7-9	TRBJ1-1	.	.	CASTLTTENTEAFF	TGTGCCAGCACCCTTACGACAGAGAACACTGAAGCTTTCTTT
TRBV12-3/TRBV12-4	TRBJ1-2	.	many	CASTGEGRGVYGYTF	TGTGCCAGCACCGGGGAGGGCAGAGGGGTCTATGGCTACACCTTC
TRBV20-1	TRBJ2-1	TRBD2	many	CSARDKSSGGHEQFF	TGCAGTGCTAGAGATAAGTCTAGCGGGGGGCATGAGCAGTTCTTC
TRBV7-9	TRBJ2-3	TRBD2	many	CASSQGTSGTDTQYF	TGTGCCAGCAGCCAAGGGACTAGCGGCACAGATACGCAGTATTTT
TRBV27	TRBJ2-7	.	many	CASRYIHGDEQYF	TGTGCCAGCAGATACATCCACGGGGACGAGCAGTACTTC
TRBV5-1	TRBJ2-1	TRBD1	many	CASSSDPGQDTYNEQFF	TGCGCCAGCAGCTCTGACCCGGGACAGGATACATACAATGAGCAGTTCTTC
TRBV12-3/TRBV12-4	TRBJ2-6	.	many	CASSLGTWLSNGANVLTF	TGTGCCAGCAGTCTGGGGACTTGGTTAAGTAATGGGGCCAACGTCCTGACTTTC
TRBV12-3/TRBV12-4	TRBJ1-1	.	many	CASSSQGIGAEAFF	TGTGCCAGCAGTTCTCAGGGTATTGGGGCTGAAGCTTTCTTT
TRBV27	TRBJ1-5	.	many	CASSFGAYQPQHF	TGTGCCAGCAGTTTTGGGGCGTATCAGCCCCAGCATTTT
TRBV5-1	TRBJ1-1	TRBD1	.	CASSPGTGIFGNTEAFF	TGCGCCAGCAGCCCCGGGACAGGGATTTTTGGGAACACTGAAGCTTTCTTT
TRBV2	TRBJ2-1	.	many	CASSDLPLYNEQFF	TGTGCCAGCAGTGACTTGCCTCTATACAATGAGCAGTTCTTC
TRBV6-5	TRBJ2-1	.	many	CASSYSRSYNEQFF	TGTGCCAGCAGTTACTCGCGGTCTTACAATGAGCAGTTCTTC
TRBV7-2	TRBJ1-3	.	many	CASSLDSGGNTIYF	TGTGCCAGCAGCTTAGATTCTGGTGGAAACACCATATATTTT
TRBV6-2/TRBV6-3	TRBJ1-1	.	many	CASSHSGMNTEAFF	TGTGCCAGCAGTCACTCGGGGATGAACACTGAAGCTTTCTTT
TRBV9	TRBJ2-7	TRBD2	many	CASSGSSGEVRDEQYF	TGTGCCAGCAGCGGATCTAGCGGGGAGGTGCGAGACGAGCAGTACTTC
TRBV20-1	TRBJ2-3	.	many	CSAREGGSTDTQYF	TGCAGTGCTAGAGAGGGCGGTAGCACAGATACGCAGTATTTT